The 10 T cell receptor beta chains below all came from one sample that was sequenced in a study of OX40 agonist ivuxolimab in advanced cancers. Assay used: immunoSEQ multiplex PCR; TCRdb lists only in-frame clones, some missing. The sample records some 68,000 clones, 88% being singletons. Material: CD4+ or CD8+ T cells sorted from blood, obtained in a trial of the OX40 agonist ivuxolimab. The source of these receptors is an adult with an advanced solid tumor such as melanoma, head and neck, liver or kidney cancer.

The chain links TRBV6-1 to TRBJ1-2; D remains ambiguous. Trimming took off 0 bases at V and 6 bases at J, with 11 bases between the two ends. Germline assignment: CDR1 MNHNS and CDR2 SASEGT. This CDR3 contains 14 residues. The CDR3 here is CASSEAAGIHGYTF. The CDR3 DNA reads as TGTGCCAGCAGTGAAGCAGCCGGGATCCATGGCTACACCTTC.

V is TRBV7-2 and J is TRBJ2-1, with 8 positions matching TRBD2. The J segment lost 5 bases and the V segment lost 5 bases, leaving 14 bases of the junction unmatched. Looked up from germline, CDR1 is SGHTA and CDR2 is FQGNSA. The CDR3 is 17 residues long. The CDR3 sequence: CASSLYAPAGGNNEQFF. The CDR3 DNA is TGTGCCAGCAGCCTGTACGCCCCGGCGGGAGGAAACAATGAGCAGTTCTTC.

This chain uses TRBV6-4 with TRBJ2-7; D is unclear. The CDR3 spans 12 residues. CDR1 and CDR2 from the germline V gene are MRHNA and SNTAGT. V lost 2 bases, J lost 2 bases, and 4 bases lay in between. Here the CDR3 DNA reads TGTGCCAGCAGTGACCCTCCCTACGAGCAGTACTTC. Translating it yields CASSDPPYEQYF.

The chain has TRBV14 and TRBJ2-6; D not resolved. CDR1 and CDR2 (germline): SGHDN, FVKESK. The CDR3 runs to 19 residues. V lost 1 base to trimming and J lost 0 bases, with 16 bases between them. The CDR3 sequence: CASSQAPFGLLSGANVLTF. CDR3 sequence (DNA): TGTGCCAGCAGCCAAGCCCCGTTTGGGCTGCTCTCTGGGGCCAACGTCCTGACTTTC. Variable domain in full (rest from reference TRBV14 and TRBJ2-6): EAGVTQFPSHSVIEKGQTVTLRCDPISGHDNLYWYRRVMGKEIKFLLHFVKESKQDESGMPNNRFLAERTGGTYSTLKVQPAELEDSGVYFCASSQAPFGLLSGANVLTFGAGSRLTVL.

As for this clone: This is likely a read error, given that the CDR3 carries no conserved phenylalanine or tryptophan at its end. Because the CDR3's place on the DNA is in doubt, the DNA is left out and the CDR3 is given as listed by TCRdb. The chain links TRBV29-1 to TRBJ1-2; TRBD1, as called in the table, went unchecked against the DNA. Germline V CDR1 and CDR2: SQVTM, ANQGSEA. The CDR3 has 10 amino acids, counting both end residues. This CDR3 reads CSVDFWTVYL.

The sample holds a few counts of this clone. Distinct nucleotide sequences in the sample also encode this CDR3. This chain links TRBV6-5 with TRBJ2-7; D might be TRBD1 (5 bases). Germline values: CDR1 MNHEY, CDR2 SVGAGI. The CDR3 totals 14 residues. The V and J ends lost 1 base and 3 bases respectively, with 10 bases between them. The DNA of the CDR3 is TGTGCCAGCAGTTACTACCAGGGAAACTACGAGCAGTACTTC. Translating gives CASSYYQGNYEQYF.

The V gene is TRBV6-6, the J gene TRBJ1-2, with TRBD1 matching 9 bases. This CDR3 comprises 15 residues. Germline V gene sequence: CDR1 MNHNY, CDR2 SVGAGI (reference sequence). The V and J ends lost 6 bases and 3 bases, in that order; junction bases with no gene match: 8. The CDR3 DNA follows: TGTGCCAGCAGCCCTCGGGACAGGGATTACTATGGCTACACCTTC. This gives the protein CASSPRDRDYYGYTF.

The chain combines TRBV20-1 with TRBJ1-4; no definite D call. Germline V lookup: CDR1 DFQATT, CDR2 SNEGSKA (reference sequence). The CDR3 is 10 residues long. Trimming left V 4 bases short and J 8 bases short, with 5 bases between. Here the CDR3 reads CSATTEKLFF. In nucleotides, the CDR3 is TGCAGTGCTACCACCGAAAAACTGTTTTTT.

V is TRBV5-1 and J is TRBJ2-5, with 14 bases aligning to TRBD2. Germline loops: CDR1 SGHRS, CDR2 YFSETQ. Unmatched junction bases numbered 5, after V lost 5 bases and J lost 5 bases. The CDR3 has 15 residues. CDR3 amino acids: CASRTTSGRGETQYF. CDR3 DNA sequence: TGCGCCAGCAGAACGACTAGCGGGAGGGGGGAGACCCAGTACTTC.

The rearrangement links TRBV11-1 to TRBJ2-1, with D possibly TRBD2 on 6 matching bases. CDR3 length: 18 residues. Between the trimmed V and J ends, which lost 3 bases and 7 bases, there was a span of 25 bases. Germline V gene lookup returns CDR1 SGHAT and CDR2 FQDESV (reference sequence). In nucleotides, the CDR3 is TGTGCCAGCAGCTTCCCATCCTTCGGAGGGCGGGATGGGAATGAGCAGTTCTTC. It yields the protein CASSFPSFGGRDGNEQFF.